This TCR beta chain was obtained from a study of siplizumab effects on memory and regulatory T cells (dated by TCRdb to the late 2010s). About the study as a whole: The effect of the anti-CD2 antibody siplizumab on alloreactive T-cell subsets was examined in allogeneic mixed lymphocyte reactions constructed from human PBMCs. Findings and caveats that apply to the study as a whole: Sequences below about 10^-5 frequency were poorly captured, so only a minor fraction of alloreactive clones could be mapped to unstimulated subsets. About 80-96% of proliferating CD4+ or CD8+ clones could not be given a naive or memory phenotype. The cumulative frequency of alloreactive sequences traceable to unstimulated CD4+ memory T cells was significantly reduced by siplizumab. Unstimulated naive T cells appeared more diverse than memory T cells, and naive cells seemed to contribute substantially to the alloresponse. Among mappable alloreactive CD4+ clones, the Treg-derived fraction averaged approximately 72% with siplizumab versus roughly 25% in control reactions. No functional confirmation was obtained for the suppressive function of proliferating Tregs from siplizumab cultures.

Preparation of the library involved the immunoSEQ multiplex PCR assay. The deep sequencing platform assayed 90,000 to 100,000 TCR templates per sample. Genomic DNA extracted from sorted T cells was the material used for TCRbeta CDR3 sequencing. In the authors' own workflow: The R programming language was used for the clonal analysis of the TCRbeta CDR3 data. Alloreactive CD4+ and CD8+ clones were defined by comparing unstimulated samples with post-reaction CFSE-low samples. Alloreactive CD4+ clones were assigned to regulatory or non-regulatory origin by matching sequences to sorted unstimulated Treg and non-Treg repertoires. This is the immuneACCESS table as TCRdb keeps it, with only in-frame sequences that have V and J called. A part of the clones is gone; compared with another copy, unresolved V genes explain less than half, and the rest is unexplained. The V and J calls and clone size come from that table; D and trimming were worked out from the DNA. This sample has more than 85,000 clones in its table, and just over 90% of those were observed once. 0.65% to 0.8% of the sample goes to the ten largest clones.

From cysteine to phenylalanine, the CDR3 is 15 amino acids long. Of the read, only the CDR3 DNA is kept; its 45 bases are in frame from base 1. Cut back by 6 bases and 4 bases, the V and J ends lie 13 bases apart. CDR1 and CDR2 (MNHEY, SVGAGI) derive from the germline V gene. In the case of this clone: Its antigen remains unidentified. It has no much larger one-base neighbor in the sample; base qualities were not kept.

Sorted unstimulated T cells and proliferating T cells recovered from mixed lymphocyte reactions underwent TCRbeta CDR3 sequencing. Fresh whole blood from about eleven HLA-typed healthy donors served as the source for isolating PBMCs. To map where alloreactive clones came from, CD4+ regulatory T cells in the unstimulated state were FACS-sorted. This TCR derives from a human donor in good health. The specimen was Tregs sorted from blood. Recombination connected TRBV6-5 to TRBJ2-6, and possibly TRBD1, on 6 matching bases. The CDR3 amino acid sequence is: CASSDTGTGANVLTF. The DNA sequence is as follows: TGTGCCAGCAGCGACACAGGGACCGGGGCCAACGTCCTGACTTTC.